This T cell receptor beta chain came from a study of T cell responses to AZD1222 COVID-19 vaccine. Study findings and constraints: Sampling captured repertoires only after the peak T cell response.

Trimming stripped 2 bases from V and 2 bases from J, with 6 bases between. CDR1 is LNHDA, CDR2 SQIVND, per germline (reference sequence). The CDR3 contains 14 residues. TCRdb keeps only in-frame clones here, not all; method: immunoSEQ multiplex PCR. This sample has about 150,000 clones, with about 80% found just once. On this clone itself: The target antigen is unknown.

The sample here was peripheral blood, taken on day 0 of AZD1222 vaccination. This TCR was recovered from an adult in good health. The rearrangement joins TRBV19 to TRBJ1-4; D is perhaps TRBD1 (5 bases). The CDR3 DNA reads as TGTGCCAGTAGTATACGACAGACTAATGAAAAACTGTTTTTT. Translated, it gives CASSIRQTNEKLFF. The entire variable domain, with the rest obtained from reference TRBV19 and TRBJ1-4, is as follows: DGGITQSPKYLFRKEGQNVTLSCEQNLNHDAMYWYRQDPGQGLRLIYYSQIVNDFQKGDIAEGYSVSREKKESFPLTVTSAQKNPTAFYLCASSIRQTNEKLFFGSGTQLSVL.